This TCR beta chain was observed in a study of shared clonotypes between healthy human individuals. Study-wide background: Donors consisted of two women and a few men between 18 and 49.

V lost 7 bases and J lost 4, with 25 bases in between. The CDR3 contains 17 residues. Germline CDR1 and CDR2: LNHDA and SQIVND (reference sequence). Assay runs were performed at deep level. The repertoire was sequenced with immunoSEQ multiplex PCR; TCRdb's copy has only in-frame clones and lacks some. The top ten clones hold 0.35% to 0.45% of a sample with around 2.5 million clones, roughly 93% of them seen once. On this clone itself: No antigen is known for it.

The study's findings and limits: Naive subsets generally had larger estimated richness than memory subsets.

This TCR derives from a man between 18 and 35 years old in good health. Some clones in this sample may be carry-over from other donors' samples. The chain couples TRBV19 to TRBJ1-2, with a possible D match to TRBD1 (5 bases). The specimen was naive CD4+ T cells from PBMCs. Indicated subset: CD45RA+ positively selected. As DNA, the CDR3 is TGTGCCAGTACCCAAGGGCACGGTGGATGGCAGGGCTATGGCTACACCTTC. This codes for CASTQGHGGWQGYGYTF.